This TCR beta chain is from a study of radiation and T cells in renal cell carcinoma. Clones were sequenced by immunoSEQ multiplex PCR, and TCRdb holds only the in-frame ones, with some missing. The sample consists of about 160,000 clones, roughly 90% of them appearing once. The CDR3 totals 15 residues. Germline CDR1 reads SGHRS; CDR2 reads YFSETQ. Unmatched junction bases numbered 6, after V lost 3 bases and J lost 5 bases. Noted time point: baseline pretreatment blood. As for treatment: 15 Gy SBRT to primary tumor, nephrectomy 4 weeks later. This specimen consisted of blood, obtained from a patient whose treatment included radiotherapy and nephrectomy. The TCR originated in a woman in her 70s with renal cell carcinoma. The V and J genes are TRBV5-1 and TRBJ2-1; TRBD1 matches at 9 bases. The DNA for the CDR3 is TGCGCCAGCAGCTCATGGACAGGGGTAAACAATGAGCAGTTCTTC. This encodes CASSSWTGVNNEQFF. The variable domain in full, with the rest retrieved from reference TRBV5-1 and TRBJ2-1, is KAGVTQTPRYLIKTRGQQVTLSCSPISGHRSVSWYQQTPGQGLQFLFEYFSETQRNKGNFPGRFSGRQFSNSRSEMNVSTLELGDSALYLCASSSWTGVNNEQFFGPGTRLTVL.